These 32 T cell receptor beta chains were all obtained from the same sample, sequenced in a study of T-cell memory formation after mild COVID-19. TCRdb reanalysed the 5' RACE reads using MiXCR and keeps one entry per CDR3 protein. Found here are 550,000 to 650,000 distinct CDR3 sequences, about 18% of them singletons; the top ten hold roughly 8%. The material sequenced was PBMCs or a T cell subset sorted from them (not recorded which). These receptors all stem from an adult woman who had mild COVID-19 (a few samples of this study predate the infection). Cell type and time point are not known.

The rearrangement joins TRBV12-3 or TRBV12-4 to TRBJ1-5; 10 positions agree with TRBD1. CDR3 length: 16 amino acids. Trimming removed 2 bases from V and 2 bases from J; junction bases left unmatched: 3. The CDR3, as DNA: TGTGCCAGCAGTTTATCCGGGACAGGGGGCAATCAGCCCCAGCATTTT. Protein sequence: CASSLSGTGGNQPQHF.

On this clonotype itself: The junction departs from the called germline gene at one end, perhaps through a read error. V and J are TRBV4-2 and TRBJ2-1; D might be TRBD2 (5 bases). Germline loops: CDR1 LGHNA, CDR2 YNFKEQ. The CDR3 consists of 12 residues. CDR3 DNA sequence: TGTGCCAGCAGTCAAGACTACTTTGAGCAGTTCTTC. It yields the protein CASSQDYFEQFF.

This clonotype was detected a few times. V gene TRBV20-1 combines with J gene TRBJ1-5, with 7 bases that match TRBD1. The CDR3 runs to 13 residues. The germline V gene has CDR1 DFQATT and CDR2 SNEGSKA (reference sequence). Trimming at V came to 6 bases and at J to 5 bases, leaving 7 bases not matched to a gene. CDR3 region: CSALTGDDQPQHF. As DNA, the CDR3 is TGCAGTGCCCTTACAGGGGATGATCAGCCCCAGCATTTT.

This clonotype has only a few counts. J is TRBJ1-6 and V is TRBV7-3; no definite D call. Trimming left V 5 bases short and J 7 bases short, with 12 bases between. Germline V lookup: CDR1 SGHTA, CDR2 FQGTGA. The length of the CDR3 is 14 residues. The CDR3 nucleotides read TGTGCCAGCAGCCGGGTGGAATCCAATTCACCCCTCCACTTT. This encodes CASSRVESNSPLHF.

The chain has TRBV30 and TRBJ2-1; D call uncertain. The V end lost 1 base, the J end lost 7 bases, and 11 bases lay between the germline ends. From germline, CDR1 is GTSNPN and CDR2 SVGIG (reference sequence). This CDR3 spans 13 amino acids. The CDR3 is CAWSAQTANEQFF. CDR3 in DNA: TGTGCCTGGAGTGCTCAGACCGCTAATGAGCAGTTCTTC.

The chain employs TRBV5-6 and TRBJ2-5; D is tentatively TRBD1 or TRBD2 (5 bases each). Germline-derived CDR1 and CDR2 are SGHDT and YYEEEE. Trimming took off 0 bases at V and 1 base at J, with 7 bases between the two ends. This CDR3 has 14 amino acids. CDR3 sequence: CASSLVGVQETQYF. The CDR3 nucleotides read TGTGCCAGCAGCTTGGTGGGGGTCCAAGAGACCCAGTACTTC.

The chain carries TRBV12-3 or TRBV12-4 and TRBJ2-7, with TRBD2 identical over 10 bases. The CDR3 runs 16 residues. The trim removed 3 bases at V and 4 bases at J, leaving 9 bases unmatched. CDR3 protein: CASSLGGLAIDYEQYF. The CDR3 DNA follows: TGTGCCAGCAGTTTGGGGGGACTAGCGATTGATTACGAGCAGTACTTC.

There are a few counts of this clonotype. CDR3: CASSLNRHNQPQHF. The CDR3 nucleotides read TGTGCCAGCAGCTTAAACAGACACAATCAGCCCCAGCATTTT. This sequence joins TRBV11-1 and TRBJ1-5; the D is unclear. CDR3 length: 14 amino acids. The V end was cut by 2 bases, the J end by 3 bases, with 8 bases between. Germline-derived CDR1 and CDR2 are SGHAT and FQDESV (reference sequence). The full variable domain, in which reference TRBV11-1 and TRBJ1-5 provide the parts outside the CDR3, is EAEVAQSPRYKITEKSQAVAFWCDPISGHATLYWYRQILGQGPELLVQFQDESVVDDSQLPKDRFSAERLKGVDSTLKIQPAELGDSAMYLCASSLNRHNQPQHFGDGTRLSIL.

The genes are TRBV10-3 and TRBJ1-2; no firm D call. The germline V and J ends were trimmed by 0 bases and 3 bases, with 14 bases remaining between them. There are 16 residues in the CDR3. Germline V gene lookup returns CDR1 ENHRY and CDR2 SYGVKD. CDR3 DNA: TGTGCCATCAGTGAGTCAGCAGTGCCCCTAGACTATGGCTACACCTTC. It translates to CAISESAVPLDYGYTF.

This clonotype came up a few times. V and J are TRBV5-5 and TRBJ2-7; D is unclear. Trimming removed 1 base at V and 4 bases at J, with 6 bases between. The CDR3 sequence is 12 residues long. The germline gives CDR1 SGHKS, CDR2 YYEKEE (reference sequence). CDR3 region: CASSLFGYEQYF. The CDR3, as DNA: TGTGCCAGCAGCTTGTTCGGTTACGAGCAGTACTTC.

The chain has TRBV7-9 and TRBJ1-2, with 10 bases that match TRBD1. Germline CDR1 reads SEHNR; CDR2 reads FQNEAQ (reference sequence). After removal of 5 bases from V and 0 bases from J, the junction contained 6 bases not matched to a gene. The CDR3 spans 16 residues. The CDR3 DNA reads TGTGCCAGCAGCCACAGGGACAGGGGATCTAACTATGGCTACACCTTC. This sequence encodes CASSHRDRGSNYGYTF.

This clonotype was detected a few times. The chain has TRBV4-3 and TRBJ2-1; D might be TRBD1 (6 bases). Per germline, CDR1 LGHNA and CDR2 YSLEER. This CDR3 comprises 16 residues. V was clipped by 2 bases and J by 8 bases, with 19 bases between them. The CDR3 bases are TGCGCCAGCAGCCAACGAAACAGGGCCTTCGAGTATGAGCAGTTCTTC. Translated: CASSQRNRAFEYEQFF.

The DNA for the CDR3 is TGTGCCAGCAGCTTAGGTGGTCTGAGGGAGCAGTACTTC. It translates to CASSLGGLREQYF. The chain has TRBV11-1 and TRBJ2-7; unclear D gene. CDR1 is SGHAT, CDR2 FQDESV, per germline (reference sequence). CDR3 length: 13 amino acids. V lost 1 base and J 7 bases, leaving 11 bases between the germline ends.

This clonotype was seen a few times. The CDR3 sequence is CASSKDGFTEAFF. CDR3 nucleotide sequence: TGTGCCAGCAGCAAGGACGGGTTCACTGAAGCTTTCTTT. The chain combines TRBV6-1 with TRBJ1-1; D gene uncertain. The germline gives CDR1 MNHNS, CDR2 SASEGT. The V gene lost 6 bases and the J gene lost 4 bases, with 12 bases spanning the gap. This CDR3 region has 13 residues.

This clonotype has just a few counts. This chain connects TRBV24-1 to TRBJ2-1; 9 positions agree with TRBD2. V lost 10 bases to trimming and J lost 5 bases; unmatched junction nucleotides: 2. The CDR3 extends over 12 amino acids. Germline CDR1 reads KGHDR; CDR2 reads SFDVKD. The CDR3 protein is CATGTSNNEQFF. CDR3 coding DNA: TGTGCCACTGGGACTAGCAACAATGAGCAGTTCTTC.

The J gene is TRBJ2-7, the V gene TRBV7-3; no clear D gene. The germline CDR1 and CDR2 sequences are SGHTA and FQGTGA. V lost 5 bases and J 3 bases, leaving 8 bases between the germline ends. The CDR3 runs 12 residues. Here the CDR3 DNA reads TGTGCCAGCAGCCCCAATGGCTACGAGCAGTACTTC. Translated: CASSPNGYEQYF. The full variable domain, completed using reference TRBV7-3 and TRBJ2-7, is GAGVSQTPSNKVTEKGKYVELRCDPISGHTALYWYRQSLGQGPEFLIYFQGTGAADDSGLPNDRFFAVRPEGSVSTLKIQRTERGDSAVYLCASSPNGYEQYFGPGTRLTVT.

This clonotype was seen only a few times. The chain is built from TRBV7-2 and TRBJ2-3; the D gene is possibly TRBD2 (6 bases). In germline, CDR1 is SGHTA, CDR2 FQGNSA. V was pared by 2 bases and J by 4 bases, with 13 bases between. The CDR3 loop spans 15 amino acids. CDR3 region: CASSLLWGVADTQYF. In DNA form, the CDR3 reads TGTGCCAGCAGCTTACTTTGGGGGGTGGCAGATACGCAGTATTTT.

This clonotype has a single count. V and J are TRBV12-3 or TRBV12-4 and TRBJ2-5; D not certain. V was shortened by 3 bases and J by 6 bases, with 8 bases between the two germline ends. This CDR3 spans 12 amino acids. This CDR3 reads CASSLSRKTQYF. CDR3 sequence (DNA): TGTGCCAGCAGTTTGAGCCGGAAGACCCAGTACTTC.

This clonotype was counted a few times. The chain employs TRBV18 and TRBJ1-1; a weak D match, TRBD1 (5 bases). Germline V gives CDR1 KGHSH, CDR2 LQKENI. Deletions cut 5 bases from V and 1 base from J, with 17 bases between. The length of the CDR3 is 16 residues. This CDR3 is CASSTTSRGPNTEAFF. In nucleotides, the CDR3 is TGTGCCAGCTCAACCACGTCAAGGGGCCCGAACACTGAAGCTTTCTTT.

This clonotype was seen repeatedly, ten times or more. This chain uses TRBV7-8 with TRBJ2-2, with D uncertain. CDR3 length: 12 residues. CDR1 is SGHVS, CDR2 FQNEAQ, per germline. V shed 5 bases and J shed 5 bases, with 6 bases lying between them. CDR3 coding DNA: TGTGCCAGCAGCCGGCATACCGGGGAGCTGTTTTTT. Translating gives CASSRHTGELFF.

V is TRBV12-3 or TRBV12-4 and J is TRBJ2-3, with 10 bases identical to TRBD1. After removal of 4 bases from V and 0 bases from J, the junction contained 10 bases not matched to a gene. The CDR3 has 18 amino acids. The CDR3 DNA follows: TGTGCCAGCAGTTGGGACAGGGGATTCTTACAAAGCACAGATACGCAGTATTTT. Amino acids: CASSWDRGFLQSTDTQYF.

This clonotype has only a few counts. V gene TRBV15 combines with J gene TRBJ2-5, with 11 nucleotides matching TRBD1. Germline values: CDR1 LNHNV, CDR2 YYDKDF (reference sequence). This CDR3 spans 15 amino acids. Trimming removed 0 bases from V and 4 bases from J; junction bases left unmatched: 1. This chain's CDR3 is CATSRDGTGGETQYF. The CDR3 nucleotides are TGTGCCACCAGCAGAGATGGGACAGGGGGAGAGACCCAGTACTTC.

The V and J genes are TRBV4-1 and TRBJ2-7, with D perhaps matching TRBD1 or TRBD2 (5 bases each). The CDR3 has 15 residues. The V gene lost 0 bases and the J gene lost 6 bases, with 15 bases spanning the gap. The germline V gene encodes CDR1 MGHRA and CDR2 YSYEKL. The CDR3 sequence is CASSQEVPGRAEQYF. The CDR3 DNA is TGCGCCAGCAGCCAAGAGGTGCCAGGGAGAGCCGAGCAGTACTTC.

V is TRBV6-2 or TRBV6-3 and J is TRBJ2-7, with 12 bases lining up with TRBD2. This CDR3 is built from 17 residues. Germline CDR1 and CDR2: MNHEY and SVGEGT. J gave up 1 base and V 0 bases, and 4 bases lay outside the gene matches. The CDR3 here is CASSYSETSGSSYEQYF. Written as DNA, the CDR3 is TGTGCCAGCAGTTACTCCGAGACTAGCGGGAGTTCCTACGAGCAGTACTTC.

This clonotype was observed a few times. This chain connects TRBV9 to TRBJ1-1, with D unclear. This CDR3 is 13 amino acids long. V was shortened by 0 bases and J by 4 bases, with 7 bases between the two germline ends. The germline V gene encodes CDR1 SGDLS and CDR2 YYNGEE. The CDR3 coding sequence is TGTGCCAGCAGCGTAGATAAGATCACTGAAGCTTTCTTT. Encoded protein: CASSVDKITEAFF.

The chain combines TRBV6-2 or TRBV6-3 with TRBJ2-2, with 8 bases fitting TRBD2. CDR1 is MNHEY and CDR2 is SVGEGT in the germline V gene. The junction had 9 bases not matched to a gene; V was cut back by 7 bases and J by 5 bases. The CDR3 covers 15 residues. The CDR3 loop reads CASIKSGRGTGELFF. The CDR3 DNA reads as TGTGCCAGCATAAAAAGCGGGAGAGGAACCGGGGAGCTGTTTTTT.

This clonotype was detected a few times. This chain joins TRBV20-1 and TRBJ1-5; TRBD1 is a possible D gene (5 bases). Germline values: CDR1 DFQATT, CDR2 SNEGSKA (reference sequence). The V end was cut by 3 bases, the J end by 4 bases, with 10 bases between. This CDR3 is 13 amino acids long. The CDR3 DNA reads TGCAGTGCTAGTGGACAACTTAATCAGCCCCAGCATTTT. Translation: CSASGQLNQPQHF.

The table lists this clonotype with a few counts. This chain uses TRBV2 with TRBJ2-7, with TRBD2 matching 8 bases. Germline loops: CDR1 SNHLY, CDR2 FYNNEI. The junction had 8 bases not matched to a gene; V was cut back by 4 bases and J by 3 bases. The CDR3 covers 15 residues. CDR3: CASSVGREGLYEQYF. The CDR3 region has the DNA TGTGCCAGCAGTGTGGGTCGGGAGGGCCTCTACGAGCAGTACTTC.

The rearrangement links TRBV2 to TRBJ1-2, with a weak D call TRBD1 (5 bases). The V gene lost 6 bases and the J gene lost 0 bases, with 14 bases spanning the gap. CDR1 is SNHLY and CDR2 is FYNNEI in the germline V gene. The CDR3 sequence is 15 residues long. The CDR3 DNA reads TGTGCCAGCAGGCCCTTCGGGGGATCTAACTATGGCTACACCTTC. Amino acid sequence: CASRPFGGSNYGYTF.

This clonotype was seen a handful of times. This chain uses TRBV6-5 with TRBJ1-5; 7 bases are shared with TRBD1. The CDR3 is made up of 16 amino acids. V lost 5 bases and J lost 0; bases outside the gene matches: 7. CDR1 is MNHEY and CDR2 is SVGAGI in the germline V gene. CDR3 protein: CASSGRTGLSNQPQHF. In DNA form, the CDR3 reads TGTGCCAGCAGTGGCAGGACAGGACTTAGCAATCAGCCCCAGCATTTT.

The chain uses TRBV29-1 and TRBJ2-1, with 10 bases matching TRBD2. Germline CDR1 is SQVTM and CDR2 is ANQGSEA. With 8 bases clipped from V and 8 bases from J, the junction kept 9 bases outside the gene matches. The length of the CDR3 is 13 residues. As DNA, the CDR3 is TGCAGCACCCGGACTAGCGGTAGGGATGAGCAGTTCTTC. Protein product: CSTRTSGRDEQFF.

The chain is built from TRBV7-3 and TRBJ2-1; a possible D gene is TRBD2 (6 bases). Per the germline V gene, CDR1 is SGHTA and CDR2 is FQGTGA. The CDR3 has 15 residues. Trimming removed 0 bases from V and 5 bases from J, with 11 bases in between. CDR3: CASSLTRERNNEQFF. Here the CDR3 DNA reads TGTGCCAGCAGCTTAACTCGGGAGAGAAACAATGAGCAGTTCTTC.